This TCR beta chain emerged from a study of blood T cell repertoires in COVID-19. Original processing methods: Scientists estimated how many nucleated cells there were by amplifying reference gene primers. Assay used: immunoSEQ multiplex PCR; TCRdb lists only in-frame clones, some missing. V and J calls and clone size are as listed in that table; D and trimming were resolved from the DNA. Among approximately 99,000 clones listed, roughly 85% were seen once. Germline assignment: CDR1 SQVTM and CDR2 ANQGSEA. The CDR3 spans 17 residues. J was trimmed by 0 bases and V by 6 bases; bases with no gene match: 12.

The sequence came from a human donor in a cohort sampled during active COVID-19. The chain joins TRBV29-1 to TRBJ2-2; 8 nucleotides agree with TRBD1. Sequenced sample: peripheral blood. CDR3 sequence: CSVETGQVFSNTGELFF. CDR3 nucleotides: TGCAGCGTCGAGACGGGACAGGTTTTTTCGAACACCGGGGAGCTGTTTTTT.